This T cell receptor beta chain emerged from a study of human T cells and chemical hapten exposure. Trimming removed 0 bases at V and 5 bases at J, with 8 bases between. The CDR3 spans 14 residues. Per the germline V gene, CDR1 is SGHDT and CDR2 is YYEEEE. Individual cDNA molecules each carried unique molecular identifiers attached by the library. MiXCR, applied by TCRdb to the RACE reads, yields one record per CDR3 protein. The sample comprises over 50,000 distinct CDR3 sequences, approximately 9.7% of which are singletons, and 9.6% rests with the top ten. This clonotype was picked up a small number of times. Its matching antigen is unknown. Study-wide results and limits: Among expanded TCRs, significantly more large CDR3 similarity clusters formed than among controls.

Time point meaning: pre-sensitization, week 0. Noted treatment: therapeutic diphenylcyclopropenone sensitization with weekly scalp DPC. Total RNA was isolated from unfractionated whole blood. The rearrangement uses TRBV5-6 and TRBJ2-2; no clear D. Material: whole blood, obtained in connection with sensitization to the hapten diphenylcyclopropenone (DPC). This receptor was identified in a woman aged 25 to 39 with alopecia areata. Some clones in this sample may be carry-over from other donors' samples. CDR3 region: CASSLVSRTGELFF. The CDR3 region has the DNA TGTGCCAGCAGCTTGGTGTCTCGGACCGGGGAGCTGTTTTTT.